This T cell receptor (beta chain) was profiled in a study of T cell repertoires in cytomegalovirus infection. On this clonotype: Compared with germline, one end of the junction differs, possibly owing to a read error.

A single record per CDR3 protein comes from TCRdb applying MiXCR to the reads. The sample has hundreds of thousands of distinct CDR3 sequences; roughly 30% are singletons. Germline V gene sequence: CDR1 MDHEN, CDR2 SYDVKM. The length of the CDR3 is 15 residues. This clonotype was sampled from a human donor in good health (CMV status not recorded). Some clones in this sample may be carry-over from other donors' samples. The chain joins TRBV28 to TRBJ2-5; tentatively, D is TRBD2 (6 bases). Sequencing used PBMCs. CDR3 DNA: TGTGCCCGCAGTTTTAGCGGCAGCACCCAAGAGACCCAGTACTTC. Its protein product is CARSFSGSTQETQYF. Variable domain in full (rest from reference TRBV28 and TRBJ2-5): DVKVTQSSRYLVKRTGEKVFLECVQDMDHENMFWYRQDPGLGLRLIYFSYDVKMKEKGDIPEGYSVSREKKERFSLILESASTNQTSMYLCARSFSGSTQETQYFGPGTRLLVL.